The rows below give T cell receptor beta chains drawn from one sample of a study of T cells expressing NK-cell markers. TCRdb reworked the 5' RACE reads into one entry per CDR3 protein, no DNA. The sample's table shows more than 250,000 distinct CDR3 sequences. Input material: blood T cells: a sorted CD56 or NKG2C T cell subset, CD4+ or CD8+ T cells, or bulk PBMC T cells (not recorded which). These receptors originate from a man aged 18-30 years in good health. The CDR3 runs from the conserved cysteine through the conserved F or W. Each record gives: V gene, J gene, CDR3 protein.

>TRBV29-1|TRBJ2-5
CSAAWGFRETQYF
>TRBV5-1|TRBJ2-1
CASSSVAGGDNEQFF
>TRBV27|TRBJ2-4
CASSIDGLNIQYF
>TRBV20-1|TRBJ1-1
CSASRQADSSFF
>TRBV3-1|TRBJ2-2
CASSQEIDLSNTGELFF
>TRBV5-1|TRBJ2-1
CASSLTLITGGSRNEQFF
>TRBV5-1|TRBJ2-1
CASSSGTSGNEQFF
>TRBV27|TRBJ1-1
CASSFHTPPRNTEAFF
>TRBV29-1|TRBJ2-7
CSVAGTKGRRDIYEQYF
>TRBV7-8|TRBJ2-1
CASSLNRVVYNEQFF
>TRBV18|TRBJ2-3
CASSLRGVSADTQYF
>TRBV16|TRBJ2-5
CASSQRTLRETQYF
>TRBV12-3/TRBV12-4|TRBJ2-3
CASSPRGGSGVTQYF
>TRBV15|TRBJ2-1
CATSRSGLAGGTSYNEQFF
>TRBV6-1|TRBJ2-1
CASSEGSYNEQFF
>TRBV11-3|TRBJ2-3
CASSYRDRSTDTQYF
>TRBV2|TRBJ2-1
CASRGDYIYNEQFF
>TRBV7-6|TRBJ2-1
CASSPGPVGNEQFF
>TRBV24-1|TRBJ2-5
CATSDRGAVRGTQYF
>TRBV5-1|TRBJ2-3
CASSLEWVDTQYF
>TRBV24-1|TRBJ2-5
CATSDSARPGETQYF
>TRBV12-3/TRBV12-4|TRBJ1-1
CASSLHAQGWAFF
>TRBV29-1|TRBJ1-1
CSVVGRRTAEAFF
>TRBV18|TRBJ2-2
CASSQNTGSNTGELFF
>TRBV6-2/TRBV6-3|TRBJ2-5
CASRITETQYF
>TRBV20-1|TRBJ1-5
CSARDDSRLGNQPQHF
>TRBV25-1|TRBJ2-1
CATAGGVYEQFF
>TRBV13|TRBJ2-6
CASSLTSGGPGANVLTF
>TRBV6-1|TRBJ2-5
CASSSLQGTGETQYF
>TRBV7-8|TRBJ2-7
CASSPSLWRGDYEQYF
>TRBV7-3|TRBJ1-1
CASSLIGRAEAFF
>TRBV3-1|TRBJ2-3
CASSQGRLEDTQYF
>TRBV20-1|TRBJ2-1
CSARAPTASGAYNEQFF
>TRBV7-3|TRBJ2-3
CASSLTGTSGRAPDTQYF
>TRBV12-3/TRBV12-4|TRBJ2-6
CASSRSSGSGGANVLTF
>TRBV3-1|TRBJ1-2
CASSQMDIGGYTF
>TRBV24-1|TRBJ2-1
CATGGGHYNEQFF
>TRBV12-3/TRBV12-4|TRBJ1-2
CASLSRSDYGYTF
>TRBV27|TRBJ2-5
CASSSRTSGQETQYF
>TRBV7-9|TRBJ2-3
CASVTGTGSTDTQYF
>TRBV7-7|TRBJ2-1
CASSPSGIIQFF
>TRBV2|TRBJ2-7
CASSETRLQYF
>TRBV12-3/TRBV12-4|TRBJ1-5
CASSLSGNDQPQHF